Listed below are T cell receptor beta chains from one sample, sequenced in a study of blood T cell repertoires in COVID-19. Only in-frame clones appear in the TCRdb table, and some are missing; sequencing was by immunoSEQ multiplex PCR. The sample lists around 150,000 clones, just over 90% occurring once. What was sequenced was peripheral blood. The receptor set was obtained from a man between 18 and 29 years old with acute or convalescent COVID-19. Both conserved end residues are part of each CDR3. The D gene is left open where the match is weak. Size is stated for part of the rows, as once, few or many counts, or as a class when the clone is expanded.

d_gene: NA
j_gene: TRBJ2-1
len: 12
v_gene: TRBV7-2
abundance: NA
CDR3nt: TGTGCCAGCAGCATACTACCCAATGAGCAGTTCTTC
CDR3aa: CASSILPNEQFF

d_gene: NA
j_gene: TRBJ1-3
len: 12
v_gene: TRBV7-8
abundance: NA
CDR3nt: TGTGCCAGCAGCTTAGACTGGAACACCATATATTTT
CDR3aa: CASSLDWNTIYF

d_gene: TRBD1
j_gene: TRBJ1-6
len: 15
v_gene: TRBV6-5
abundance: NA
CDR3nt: TGTGCCAGCAGTCCCACCGGCCCAGGGGGTCCCCCCCTCCACTTT
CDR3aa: CASSPTGPGGPPLHF

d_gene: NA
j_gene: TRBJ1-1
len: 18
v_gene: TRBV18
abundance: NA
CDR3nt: TGTGCCAGCTCACCCCTGACAGGTGAAAGGGTCATGAACACTGAAGCTTTCTTT
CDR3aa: CASSPLTGERVMNTEAFF

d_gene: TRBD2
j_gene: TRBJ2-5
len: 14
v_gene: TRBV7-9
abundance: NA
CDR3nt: TGTGCCAGCAGCTTCGCTAGCGGTAGAACGACCCAGTACTTC
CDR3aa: CASSFASGRTTQYF

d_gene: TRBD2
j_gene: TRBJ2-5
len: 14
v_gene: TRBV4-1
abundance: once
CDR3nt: TGCGCCAGCAGCCTTAGACTAGCGGAAGAGACCCAGTACTTC
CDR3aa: CASSLRLAEETQYF

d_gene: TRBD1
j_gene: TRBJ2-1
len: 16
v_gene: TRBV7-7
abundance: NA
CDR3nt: TGTGCCAGCAGCTTAGGTACAGGGGCCTTGTACAATGAGCAGTTCTTC
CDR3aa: CASSLGTGALYNEQFF

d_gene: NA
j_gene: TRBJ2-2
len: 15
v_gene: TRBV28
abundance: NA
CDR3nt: TGTGCCAGCAGTTCCCGGGACTCATACACCGGGGAGCTGTTTTTT
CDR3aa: CASSSRDSYTGELFF

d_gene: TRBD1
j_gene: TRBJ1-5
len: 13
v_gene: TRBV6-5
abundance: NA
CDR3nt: TGTGCCAGCAGCTCACAGGGGTCTCAGCCCCAGCATTTT
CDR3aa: CASSSQGSQPQHF

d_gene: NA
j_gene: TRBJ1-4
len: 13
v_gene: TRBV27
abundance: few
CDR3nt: TGTGCCAGCAGTTTACTAACTAATGAAAAACTGTTTTTT
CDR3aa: CASSLLTNEKLFF

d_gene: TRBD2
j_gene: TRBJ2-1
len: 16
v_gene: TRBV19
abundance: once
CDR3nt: TGTGCCAGTACCCCTGGACTAGCGGGGCTGAACAATGAGCAGTTCTTC
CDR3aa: CASTPGLAGLNNEQFF

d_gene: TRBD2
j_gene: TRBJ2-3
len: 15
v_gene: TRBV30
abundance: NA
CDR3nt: TGTGCCTGGAGTGTAGCTAGCGGGAGGGCAGATACGCAGTATTTT
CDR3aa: CAWSVASGRADTQYF

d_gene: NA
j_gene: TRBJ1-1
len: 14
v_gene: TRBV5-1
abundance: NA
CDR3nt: TGCGCCAGCAGCTTGACAGGGAGGGGGACTGAAGCTTTCTTT
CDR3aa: CASSLTGRGTEAFF

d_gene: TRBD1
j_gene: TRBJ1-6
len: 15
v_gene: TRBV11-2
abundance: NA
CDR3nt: TGTGCCAGCAGCTCGGCCGGGACAGCTAATTCACCCCTCCACTTT
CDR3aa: CASSSAGTANSPLHF

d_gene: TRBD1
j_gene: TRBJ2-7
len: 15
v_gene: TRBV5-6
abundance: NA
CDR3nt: TGTGCCAGCAGCTTGGAGGGACAGGGGGCAAAGGAGCAGTACTTC
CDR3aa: CASSLEGQGAKEQYF

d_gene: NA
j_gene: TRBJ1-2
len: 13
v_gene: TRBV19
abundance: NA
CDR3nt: TGTGCCAGTAGTATCGCCCGGGACTATGGCTACACCTTC
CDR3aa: CASSIARDYGYTF

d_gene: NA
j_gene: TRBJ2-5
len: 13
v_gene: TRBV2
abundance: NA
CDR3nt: TGTGCCAGCAGTGAAAAGACTTTGGGGACCCAGTACTTC
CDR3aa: CASSEKTLGTQYF

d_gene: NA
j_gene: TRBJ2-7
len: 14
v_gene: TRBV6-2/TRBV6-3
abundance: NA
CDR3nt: TGTGCCAGCAGTTACTCTGGCGGGGACTACGAGCAGTACTTC
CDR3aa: CASSYSGGDYEQYF

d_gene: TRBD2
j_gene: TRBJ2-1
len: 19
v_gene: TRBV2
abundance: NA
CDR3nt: TGTGCCAGCACCAAACGGCTAGCGGGAGGCCACGTTTCCTACAATGAGCAGTTCTTC
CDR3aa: CASTKRLAGGHVSYNEQFF

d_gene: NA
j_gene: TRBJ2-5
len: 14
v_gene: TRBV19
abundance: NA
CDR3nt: TGTGCCAGTAGTATAGGATGGGGGCCGGAGACCCAGTACTTC
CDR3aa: CASSIGWGPETQYF

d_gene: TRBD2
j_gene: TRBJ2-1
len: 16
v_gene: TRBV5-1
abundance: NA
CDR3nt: TGCGCCAGCAGCCCAGACGCAGGGAGGGCCTACAATGAGCAGTTCTTC
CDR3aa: CASSPDAGRAYNEQFF

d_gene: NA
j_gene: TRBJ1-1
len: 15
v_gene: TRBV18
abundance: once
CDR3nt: TGTGCCAGCTCACTTGGGAGGGCGGGGAACACTGAAGCTTTCTTT
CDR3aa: CASSLGRAGNTEAFF

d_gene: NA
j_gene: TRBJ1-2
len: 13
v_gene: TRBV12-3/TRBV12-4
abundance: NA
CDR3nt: TGTGCCAGCAGTTTAGGGACAGTTTATGGCTACACCTTC
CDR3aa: CASSLGTVYGYTF

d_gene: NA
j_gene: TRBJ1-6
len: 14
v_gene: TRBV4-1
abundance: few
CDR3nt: TGCGCCAGCAGCCAAGACAGGTACAATTCACCCCTCCACTTT
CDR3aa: CASSQDRYNSPLHF

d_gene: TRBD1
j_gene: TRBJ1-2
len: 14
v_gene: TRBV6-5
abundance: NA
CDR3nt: TGTGCCAGCAGGGACAGACAGGGGTCAGGTGGCTACACCTTC
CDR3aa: CASRDRQGSGGYTF

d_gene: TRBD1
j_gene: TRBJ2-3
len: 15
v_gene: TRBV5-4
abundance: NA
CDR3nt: TGTGCCAGCAGCTTGTGGGACAGGGAGACAGATACGCAGTATTTT
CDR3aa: CASSLWDRETDTQYF

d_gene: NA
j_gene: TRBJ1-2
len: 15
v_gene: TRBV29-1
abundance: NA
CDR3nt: TGCAGCGTTGAAGATTTGAGTCGACAGCTCTCGGGCTACACCTTC
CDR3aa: CSVEDLSRQLSGYTF

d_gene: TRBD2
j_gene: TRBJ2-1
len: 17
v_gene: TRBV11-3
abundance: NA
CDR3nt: TGTGCCAGCAGCCCCCCCCTAGCGGGGGGGACGTACAATGAGCAGTTCTTC
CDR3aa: CASSPPLAGGTYNEQFF

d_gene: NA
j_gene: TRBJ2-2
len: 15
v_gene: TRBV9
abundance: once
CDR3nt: TGTGCCAGCAGCGTAAGCCCCCGTAGCACCGGGGAGCTGTTTTTT
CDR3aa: CASSVSPRSTGELFF